This T cell receptor (beta chain) was retrieved from a study of T cells in Graves' hyperthyroidism and ophthalmopathy. Study-wide findings and caveats: Appearing also in blood were most of the thyroid clonotypes expanded above 0.001.

This clonotype was detected ten times or more. As yet, its antigen is unknown. CDR3 length: 15 residues. Germline V gene lookup returns CDR1 MNHNS and CDR2 SASEGT. V lost 8 bases to trimming and J lost 7 bases, with 18 bases between them. TCR beta CDR3 regions were amplified from RNA. TCR CDR3 underwent first-round RT-PCR with the HTBI primer set. TCRdb ran MiXCR on the multiplex PCR reads and lists one entry per CDR3 protein. The sample holds some 270,000 distinct CDR3 sequences, roughly 13% seen once. Sequences were obtained from blood. The chain has TRBV6-1 and TRBJ1-6, with D tentatively TRBD1 (5 bases). This sequence was found in a woman aged 25 to 39 with Graves' hyperthyroidism that later progressed to Graves' ophthalmopathy. The CDR3 DNA follows: TGTGCCAGCTCGGCTCGAAGGGGTGAGAATTCACCCCTCCACTTT. It specifies CASSARRGENSPLHF.